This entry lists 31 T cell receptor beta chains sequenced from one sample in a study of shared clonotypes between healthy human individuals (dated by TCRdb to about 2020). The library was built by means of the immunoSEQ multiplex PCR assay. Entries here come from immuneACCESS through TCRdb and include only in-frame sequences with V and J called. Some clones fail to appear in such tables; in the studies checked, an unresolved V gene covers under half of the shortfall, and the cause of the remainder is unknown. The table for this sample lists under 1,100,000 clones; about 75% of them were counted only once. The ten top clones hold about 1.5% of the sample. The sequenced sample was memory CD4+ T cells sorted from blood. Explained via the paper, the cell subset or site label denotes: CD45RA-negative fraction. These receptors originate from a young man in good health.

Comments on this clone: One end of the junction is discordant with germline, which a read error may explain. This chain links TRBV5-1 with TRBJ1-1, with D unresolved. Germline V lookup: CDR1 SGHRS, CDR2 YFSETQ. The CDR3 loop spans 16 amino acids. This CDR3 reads CASSLTVAVANTEVFF. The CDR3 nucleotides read TGCGCCAGCAGCTTGACGGTTGCGGTGGCTAACACTGAAGTTTTCTTT.

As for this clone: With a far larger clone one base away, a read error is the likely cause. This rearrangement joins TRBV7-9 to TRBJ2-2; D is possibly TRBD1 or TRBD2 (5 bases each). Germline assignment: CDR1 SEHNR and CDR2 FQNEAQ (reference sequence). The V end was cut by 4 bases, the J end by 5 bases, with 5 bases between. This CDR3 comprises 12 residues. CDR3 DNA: TGTGCCAGCAGCTGGGGGACCGGGGAGCTGTTTTTT. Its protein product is CASSWGTGELFF.

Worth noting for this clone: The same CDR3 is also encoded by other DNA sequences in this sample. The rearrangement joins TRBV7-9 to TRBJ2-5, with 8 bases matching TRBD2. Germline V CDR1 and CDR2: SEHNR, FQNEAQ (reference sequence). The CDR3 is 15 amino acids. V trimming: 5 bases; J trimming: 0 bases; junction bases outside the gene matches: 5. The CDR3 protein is CASSLRLANQETQYF. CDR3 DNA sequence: TGTGCCAGCAGCCTCAGACTAGCGAACCAAGAGACCCAGTACTTC.

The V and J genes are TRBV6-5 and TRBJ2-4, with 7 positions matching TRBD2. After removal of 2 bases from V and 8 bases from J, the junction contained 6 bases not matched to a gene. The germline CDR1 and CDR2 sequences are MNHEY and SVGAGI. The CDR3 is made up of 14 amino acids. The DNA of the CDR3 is TGTGCCAGCAGTTACGGGCTAGCGGAGGACATTCAGTACTTC. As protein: CASSYGLAEDIQYF.

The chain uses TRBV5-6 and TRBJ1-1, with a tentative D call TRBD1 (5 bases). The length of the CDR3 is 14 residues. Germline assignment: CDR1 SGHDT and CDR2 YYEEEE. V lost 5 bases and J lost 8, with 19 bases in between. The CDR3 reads CASSFFNRDGEAFF. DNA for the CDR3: TGTGCCAGCAGTTTCTTCAACCGGGACGGGGAAGCTTTCTTT.

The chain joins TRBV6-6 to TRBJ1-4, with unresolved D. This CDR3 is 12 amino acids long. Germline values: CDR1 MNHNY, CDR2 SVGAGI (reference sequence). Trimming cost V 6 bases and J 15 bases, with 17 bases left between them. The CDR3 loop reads CASSRPPEGMFF. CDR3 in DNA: TGTGCCAGCAGCAGACCCCCCGAGGGAATGTTTTTT.

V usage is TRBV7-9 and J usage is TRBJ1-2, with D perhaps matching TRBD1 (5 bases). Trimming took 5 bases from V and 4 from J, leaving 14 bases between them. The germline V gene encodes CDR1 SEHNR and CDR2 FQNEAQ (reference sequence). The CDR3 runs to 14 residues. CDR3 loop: CASSPLQVAYGYTF. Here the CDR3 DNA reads TGTGCCAGCAGCCCCTTACAGGTGGCCTATGGCTACACCTTC.

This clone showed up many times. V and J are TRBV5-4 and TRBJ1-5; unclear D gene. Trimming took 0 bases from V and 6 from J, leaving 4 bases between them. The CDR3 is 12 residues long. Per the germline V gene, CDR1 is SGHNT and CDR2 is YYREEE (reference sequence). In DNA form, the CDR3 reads TGTGCCAGCAGCTTGGGGGTTCAGCCCCAGCATTTT. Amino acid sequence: CASSLGVQPQHF.

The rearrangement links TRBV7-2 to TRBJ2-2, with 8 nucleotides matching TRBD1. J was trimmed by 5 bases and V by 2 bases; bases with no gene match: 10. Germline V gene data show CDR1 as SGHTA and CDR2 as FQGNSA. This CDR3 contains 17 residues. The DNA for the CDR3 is TGTGCCAGCAGCTTATTCACAGGGGGGACCCCGACCGGGGAGCTGTTTTTT. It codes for CASSLFTGGTPTGELFF. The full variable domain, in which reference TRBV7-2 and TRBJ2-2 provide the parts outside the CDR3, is GAGVSQSPSNKVTEKGKDVELRCDPISGHTALYWYRQSLGQGLEFLIYFQGNSAPDKSGLPSDRFSAERTGGSVSTLTIQRTQQEDSAVYLCASSLFTGGTPTGELFFGEGSRLTVL.

CDR3 DNA: TGTGCCAGCAGAATACCGGGACTAGTTAATGATACGCAGTATTTT. Protein: CASRIPGLVNDTQYF. The gene calls are TRBV6-5 and TRBJ2-3, with 8 positions matching TRBD2. Germline-derived CDR1 and CDR2 are MNHEY and SVGAGI. Trimming took 6 bases from V and 6 from J; bases not matched to a gene: 11. The CDR3 is made up of 15 amino acids.

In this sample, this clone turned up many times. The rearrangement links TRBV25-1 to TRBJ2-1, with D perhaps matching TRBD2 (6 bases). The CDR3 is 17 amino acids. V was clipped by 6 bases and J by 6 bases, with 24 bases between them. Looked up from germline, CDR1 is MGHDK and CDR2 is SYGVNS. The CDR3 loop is CASRGGAGLQRFNEQFF. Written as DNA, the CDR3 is TGTGCCAGCAGGGGCGGGGCGGGACTCCAAAGATTCAATGAGCAGTTCTTC.

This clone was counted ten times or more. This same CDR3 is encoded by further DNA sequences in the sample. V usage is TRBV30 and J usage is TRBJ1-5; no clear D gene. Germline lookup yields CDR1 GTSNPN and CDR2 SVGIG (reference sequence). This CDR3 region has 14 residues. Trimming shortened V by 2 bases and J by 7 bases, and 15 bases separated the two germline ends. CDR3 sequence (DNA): TGTGCCTGGAGTAGCGACACCCTAGGACAGCCCCAGCATTTT. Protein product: CAWSSDTLGQPQHF.

The chain's CDR3 is CASSTGTGDAYGYTF. CDR3 coding DNA: TGTGCCAGCAGCACCGGGACAGGGGACGCCTATGGCTACACCTTC. V gene TRBV9 combines with J gene TRBJ1-2; 10 positions match TRBD1. V lost 4 bases and J lost 4; bases outside the gene matches: 7. There are 15 residues in the CDR3. Germline values: CDR1 SGDLS, CDR2 YYNGEE.

The CDR3 bases are TGCGCCAGCAGCCAAGGCGGGGGGGCCGATGAGCAGTTCTTC. This translates into CASSQGGGADEQFF. The chain joins TRBV4-1 to TRBJ2-1; 9 bases match TRBD2. The germline CDR1 and CDR2 sequences are MGHRA and YSYEKL. The CDR3 is 14 amino acids. J lost 8 bases, V lost 1 base, and 3 bases had no gene match.

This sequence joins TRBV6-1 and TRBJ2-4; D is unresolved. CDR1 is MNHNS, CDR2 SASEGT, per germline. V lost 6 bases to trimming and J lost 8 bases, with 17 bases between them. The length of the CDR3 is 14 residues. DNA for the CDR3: TGTGCCAGCAGCCTCGGGTTAAGGACGGACATTCAGTACTTC. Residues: CASSLGLRTDIQYF.

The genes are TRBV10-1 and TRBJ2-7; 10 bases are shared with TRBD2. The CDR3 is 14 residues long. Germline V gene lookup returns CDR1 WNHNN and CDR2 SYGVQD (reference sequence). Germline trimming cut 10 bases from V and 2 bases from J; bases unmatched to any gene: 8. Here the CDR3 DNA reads TGCGCCACCGTCCAGCGGGAGGGCCCCTACGAGCAGTACTTC. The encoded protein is CATVQREGPYEQYF.

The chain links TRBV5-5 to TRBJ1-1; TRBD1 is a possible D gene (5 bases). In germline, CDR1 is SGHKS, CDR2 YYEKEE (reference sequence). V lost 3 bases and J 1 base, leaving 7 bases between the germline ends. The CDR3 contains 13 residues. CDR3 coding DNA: TGTGCCAGCAGCTACACAGGGAACACTGAAGCTTTCTTT. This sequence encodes CASSYTGNTEAFF.

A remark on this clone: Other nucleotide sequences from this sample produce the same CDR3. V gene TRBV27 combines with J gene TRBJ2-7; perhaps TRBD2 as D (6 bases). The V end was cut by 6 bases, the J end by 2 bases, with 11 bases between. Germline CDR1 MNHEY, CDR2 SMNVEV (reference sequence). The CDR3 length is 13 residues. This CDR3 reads CASSRGGAYEQYF. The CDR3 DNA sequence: TGTGCCAGCAGCCGAGGCGGGGCCTACGAGCAGTACTTC.

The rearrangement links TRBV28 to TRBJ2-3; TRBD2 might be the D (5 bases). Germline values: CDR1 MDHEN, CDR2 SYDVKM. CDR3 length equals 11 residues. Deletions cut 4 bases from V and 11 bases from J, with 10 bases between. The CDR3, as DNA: TGTGCCAGCAGTTACCGAGCGGAGCAGTATTTT. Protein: CASSYRAEQYF. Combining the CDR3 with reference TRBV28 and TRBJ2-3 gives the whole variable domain DVKVTQSSRYLVKRTGEKVFLECVQDMDHENMFWYRQDPGLGLRLIYFSYDVKMKEKGDIPEGYSVSREKKERFSLILESASTNQTSMYLCASSYRAEQYFGPGTRLTVL.

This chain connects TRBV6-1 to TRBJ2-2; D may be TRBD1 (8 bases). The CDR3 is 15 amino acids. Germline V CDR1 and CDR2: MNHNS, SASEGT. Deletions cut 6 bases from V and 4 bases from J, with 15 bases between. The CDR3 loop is CASSQQGGGTGELFF. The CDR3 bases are TGTGCCAGCAGCCAACAGGGGGGGGGCACCGGGGAGCTGTTTTTT.

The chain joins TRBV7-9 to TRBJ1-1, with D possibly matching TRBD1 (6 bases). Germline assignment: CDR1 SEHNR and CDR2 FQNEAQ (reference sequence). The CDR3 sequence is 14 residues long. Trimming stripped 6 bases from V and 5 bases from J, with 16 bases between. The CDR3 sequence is CASREIPGATEAFF. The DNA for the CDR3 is TGTGCCAGCAGGGAAATCCCAGGGGCGACTGAAGCTTTCTTT.

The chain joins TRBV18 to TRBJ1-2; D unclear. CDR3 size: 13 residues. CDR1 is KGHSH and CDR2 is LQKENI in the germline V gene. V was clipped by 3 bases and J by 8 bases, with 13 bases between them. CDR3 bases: TGTGCCAGCTCACCCAAGATAGACCAAGGCTACACCTTC. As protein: CASSPKIDQGYTF.

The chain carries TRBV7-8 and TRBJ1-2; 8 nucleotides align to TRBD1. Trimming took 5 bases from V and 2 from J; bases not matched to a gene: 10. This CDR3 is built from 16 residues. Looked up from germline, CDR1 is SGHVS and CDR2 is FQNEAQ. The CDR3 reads CASSPRPGGPNYGYTF. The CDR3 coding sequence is TGTGCCAGCAGCCCTAGGCCAGGGGGCCCGAACTATGGCTACACCTTC.

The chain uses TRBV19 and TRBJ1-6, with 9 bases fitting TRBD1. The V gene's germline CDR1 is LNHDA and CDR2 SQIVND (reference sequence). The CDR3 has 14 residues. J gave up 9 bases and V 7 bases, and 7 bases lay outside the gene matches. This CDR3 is CASTRAQGASPLHF. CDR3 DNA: TGTGCCAGTACCCGGGCACAGGGGGCTTCACCCCTCCACTTT. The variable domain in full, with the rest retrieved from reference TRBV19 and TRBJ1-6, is DGGITQSPKYLFRKEGQNVTLSCEQNLNHDAMYWYRQDPGQGLRLIYYSQIVNDFQKGDIAEGYSVSREKKESFPLTVTSAQKNPTAFYLCASTRAQGASPLHFGNGTRLTVT.

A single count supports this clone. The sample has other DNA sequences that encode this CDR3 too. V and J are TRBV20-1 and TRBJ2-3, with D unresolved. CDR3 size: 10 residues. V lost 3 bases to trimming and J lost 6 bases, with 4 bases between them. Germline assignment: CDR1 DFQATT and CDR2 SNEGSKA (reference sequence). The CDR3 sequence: CSASGDTQYF. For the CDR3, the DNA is TGCAGTGCTAGTGGTGATACGCAGTATTTT.

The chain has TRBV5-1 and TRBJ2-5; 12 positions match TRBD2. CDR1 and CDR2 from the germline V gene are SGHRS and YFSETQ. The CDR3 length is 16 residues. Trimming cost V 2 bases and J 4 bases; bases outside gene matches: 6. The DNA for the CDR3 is TGCGCCAGCAGCTTTCCGCCTAGCGGGGGGGGAGAGACCCAGTACTTC. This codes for CASSFPPSGGGETQYF.

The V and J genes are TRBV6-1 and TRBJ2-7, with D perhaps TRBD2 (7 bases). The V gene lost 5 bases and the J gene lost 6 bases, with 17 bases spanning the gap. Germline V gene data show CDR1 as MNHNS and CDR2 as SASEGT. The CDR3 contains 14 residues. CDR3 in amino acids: CASSSHWGGLEQYF. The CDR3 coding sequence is TGTGCCAGCAGTTCCCATTGGGGGGGGCTCGAGCAGTACTTC.

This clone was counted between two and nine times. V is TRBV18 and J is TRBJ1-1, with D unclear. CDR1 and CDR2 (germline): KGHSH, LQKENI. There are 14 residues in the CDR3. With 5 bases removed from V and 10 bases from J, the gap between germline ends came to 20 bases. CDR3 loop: CASSALQNVAGAFF. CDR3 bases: TGTGCCAGCTCAGCATTACAAAACGTTGCTGGAGCTTTCTTT.

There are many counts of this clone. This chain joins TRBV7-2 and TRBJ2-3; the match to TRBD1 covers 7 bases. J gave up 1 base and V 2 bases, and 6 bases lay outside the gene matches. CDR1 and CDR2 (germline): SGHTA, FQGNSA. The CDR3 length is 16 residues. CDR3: CASSLTDRTRTDTQYF. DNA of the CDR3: TGTGCCAGCAGCTTAACGGACAGGACCCGCACAGATACGCAGTATTTT.

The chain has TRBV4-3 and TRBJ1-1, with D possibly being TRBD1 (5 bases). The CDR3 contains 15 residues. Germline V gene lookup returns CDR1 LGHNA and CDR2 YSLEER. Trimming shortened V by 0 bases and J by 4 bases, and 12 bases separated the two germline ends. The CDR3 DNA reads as TGCGCCAGCAGCCAAGATCAAACGGGGCCCACTGAAGCTTTCTTT. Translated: CASSQDQTGPTEAFF.

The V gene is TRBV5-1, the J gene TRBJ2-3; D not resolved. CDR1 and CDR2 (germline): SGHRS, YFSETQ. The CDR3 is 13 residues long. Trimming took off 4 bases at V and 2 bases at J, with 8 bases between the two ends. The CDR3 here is CASSAGDTDTQYF. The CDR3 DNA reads TGCGCCAGCAGCGCAGGTGACACAGATACGCAGTATTTT.